The sequence of this T cell receptor (beta chain) was determined in a study of blood T cell repertoires in COVID-19. The overall study: Samples taken during acute and convalescent COVID-19 were collected in the United States, Italy and Spain. Nucleic acid was either cDNA or gDNA, and it came from T cells, B-cell-depleted T cells, or PBMCs.

Under the authors' procedure: By means of reference gene primer amplification, nucleated cell counts were estimated. The table came from immunoSEQ multiplex PCR; TCRdb's copy has only in-frame clones and leaves some out. V and J calls plus clone size are reproduced from that table; the DNA served to infer D and trimming. The table records tens of thousands of clones, 75% to 95% of them present only once. Sequencing used peripheral blood. The receptor's source is a man of 80 years or more with acute or convalescent COVID-19.

CDR3: CASSLGTDNEKLFF. The CDR3, as DNA: TGTGCCAGCAGCTTAGGAACAGATAATGAAAAACTGTTTTTT. This rearrangement joins TRBV7-6 to TRBJ1-4; D remains ambiguous. This CDR3 has 14 amino acids. Trimming took off 1 base at V and 4 bases at J, with 7 bases between the two ends. CDR1 is SGHVS, CDR2 FNYEAQ, per germline.